This T cell receptor beta chain comes out of a study of OX40 agonist ivuxolimab in advanced cancers. Study in general: Aged roughly 23 to 80 with a mean of 60 years, they were about 78% male.

V was pared by 1 base and J by 5 bases, with 8 bases of the junction left unmatched. The CDR3 is 16 amino acids. Germline CDR1 and CDR2: SGHDT and YYEEEE. Libraries were prepared by immunoSEQ multiplex PCR; TCRdb keeps only in-frame clonotypes and omits some of them. The table has some 70,000 clones, 86% seen once. This clone has just one count. The sample consisted of CD4+ or CD8+ T cells sorted from blood, taken in a trial of the OX40 agonist ivuxolimab. The chain combines TRBV5-6 with TRBJ2-5; TRBD1 aligns across 10 bases. This sequence was found in an adult with an advanced solid tumor such as melanoma, head and neck, liver or kidney cancer. CDR3 bases: TGTGCCAGCAGCTTGCTGACAGGGGGCGCGGGGGAGACCCAGTACTTC. Translating gives CASSLLTGGAGETQYF.